The sequence of this T cell receptor beta chain was determined in a study of T cell responses to AZD1222 COVID-19 vaccine (dated by TCRdb to about 2021). A note on the overall study: AZD1222 recipients whose second dose came at about 4 weeks and those whose second dose came at about 12 weeks were combined into one group, since spike-specific TCR depth and breadth did not differ between the two schedules. A total of 230 to 250 trial participants underwent TCR sequencing, of whom approximately 210 received two doses of AZD1222 and some 25 received two doses of the MenACWY control vaccine. Trial participants were enrolled into age subgroups of 18-55, 56-69 and 70-plus years, which contained around 140, 26 and 57 TCR-sequenced participants, respectively.

The CDR3 regions of human TCRbeta chains were subjected to immunosequencing. Processing in the source paper ran as follows. Repertoire TCRs were checked for matches against a reference library of SARS-CoV-2-specific TCRs that had been generated using the MIRA antigen-specificity platform. Breadth was defined as the fraction of unique TCRs that were SARS-CoV-2-associated. Depth was defined as the fraction of total T cells that were SARS-CoV-2-associated. Each spike-specific TCR was assigned to its reactive spike region and to a CD4 or CD8 class using the MIRA data. Log10-transformed breadth and depth values were compared by one-way ANOVA with Sidak's multiple comparisons tests. As stored in TCRdb, this immuneACCESS dataset retains in-frame rearrangements with V and J assigned. A fraction of the clones does not appear; measured against another copy, unresolved V genes explain less than half of the discrepancy, and the remainder lacks a known reason. D and trimming come from the DNA, and the V and J calls and clone size come from that table. The sample table shows roughly 130,000 clones, and about 94% are seen once. The ten most abundant clones make up around 7% of the sample.

Beyond this particular receptor, the publication reports: Most participants were white British and females outnumbered males, and the authors suggested that clonal diversity may have been underestimated. Conclusions about previously exposed vaccinees are limited, since just six AZD1222 recipients were seropositive for SARS-CoV-2 at baseline. CD4 TCRs associated with the vaccine covered the entire spike protein, and the dominant responses were in regions 160-218 and 743-854. The 56-69-year group was small, and its depth increase did not reach significance, likely because of low power. Because no day 14 peak-response samples were available, repertoires were characterized only after the peak T cell response. A significant rise in spike-specific TCR breadth and depth was observed after two AZD1222 doses relative to day 0 and relative to MenACWY recipients. Reportedly, close to half of the unique spike-specific TCRs recognized epitopes lying outside the regions that are mutated in the B.1.351 and B.1.1.7 variants.

The time point label, read with the paper, signifies: baseline before first vaccination. Samples from vaccinated people were obtained from the UK trials COV001 and COV002, which included a single-blind randomized controlled phase 2/3 trial of AZD1222 (ChAdOx1 nCoV-19) in healthy adults. Trial participant PBMC samples were collected at day 0 and day 28 after the second dose for TCRbeta chain sequencing. Measured from the cysteine to the phenylalanine, the CDR3 is 13 residues long. Only CDR3 DNA remains: 39 bases, in frame from the first base. V lost 6 bases and J lost 0 bases; the stretch between them is 8 bases long. The germline V gene supplies CDR1 SGHDN and CDR2 FVKESK. Regarding this clone: The target of this receptor is not known. Base qualities are not recorded, but no much larger clone differs from it by a single base.

The TCR sequence derives from an adult in good health. The chain employs TRBV14 and TRBJ1-1, with the D gene not clear enough to name. The sequenced sample was peripheral blood, obtained on day 0 of AZD1222 vaccination. CDR3 region: CASSPYMNTEAFF. Here is the DNA: TGTGCCAGCAGTCCTTACATGAACACTGAAGCTTTCTTT.